This TCR beta chain was identified in a study of blood T cell repertoires in COVID-19. Overall study context: PBMCs, B-cell-depleted T cells, or T cells were the source of the cDNA or gDNA that made up the material.

J lost 3 bases, V lost 3 bases, and 3 bases had no gene match. Germline values: CDR1 SGHRS, CDR2 YFSETQ. The CDR3 loop spans 14 amino acids. The protocol was immunoSEQ multiplex PCR, while the TCRdb copy is restricted to in-frame clones and leaves out a portion. The sample lists around 180,000 clones, 70% to 90% seen once, with more than 3% in the top ten. The sequencing input was peripheral blood. The sequence derives from a man aged 55 to 70 with acute or convalescent COVID-19. The rearrangement uses TRBV5-1 and TRBJ1-1; 9 bases agree with TRBD1. CDR3 sequence (DNA): TGCGCCAGCAGCTGGACAGGGGATGACACTGAAGCTTTCTTT. Protein product: CASSWTGDDTEAFF.